Listed here are 10 T cell receptor beta chains from one sample, sequenced in a study of blood T cell repertoires in COVID-19. TCRdb's table, derived via immunoSEQ multiplex PCR, lists solely in-frame clones and lacks some. The sample shows about 140,000 clones, roughly four fifths of them seen only once. The sequencing sample was made of peripheral blood. The source of these receptors is a woman aged 80 or older in a cohort sampled during active or convalescent COVID-19.

This rearrangement joins TRBV3-1 (or the pseudogene TRBV3-2) to TRBJ1-1; D is ambiguous. The CDR3 has 15 residues. V gave up 0 bases and J gave up 0 bases, with 8 bases separating them. Germline CDR1 is LGHDT and CDR2 is YNNKEL (reference sequence). DNA of the CDR3: TGTGCCAGCAGCCAAGATCGGCGGGTGAACACTGAAGCTTTCTTT. The encoded protein is CASSQDRRVNTEAFF.

This chain joins TRBV6-5 and TRBJ1-2; the D gene is possibly TRBD1 (5 bases). Germline values: CDR1 MNHEY, CDR2 SVGAGI. Trimming pared 0 bases from V and 2 bases from J, leaving 13 bases between. CDR3 size: 16 residues. CDR3 residues: CASSYSIWGQNYGYTF. The CDR3 nucleotides read TGTGCCAGCAGTTACTCTATTTGGGGCCAGAACTATGGCTACACCTTC.

The chain uses TRBV9 and TRBJ2-3, with D perhaps matching TRBD2 (5 bases). The CDR3 is made up of 15 amino acids. CDR1 is SGDLS and CDR2 is YYNGEE in the germline V gene. V was shortened by 1 base and J by 2 bases, with 11 bases between the two germline ends. The DNA of the CDR3 is TGTGCCAGCAGCGTATTGGAGGAGACCACAGATACGCAGTATTTT. It translates to CASSVLEETTDTQYF.

The chain joins TRBV3-1 (or the pseudogene TRBV3-2) to TRBJ1-2, with TRBD1 matching 7 bases. Germline CDR1 LGHDT, CDR2 YNNKEL (reference sequence). After removal of 2 bases from V and 7 bases from J, the junction contained 7 bases not matched to a gene. The CDR3 runs 14 residues. CDR3 sequence: CASSQPDRVGGYTF. In DNA, the CDR3 is TGTGCCAGCAGCCAACCAGACAGGGTAGGTGGCTACACCTTC.

The CDR3, as DNA: TGTGCCAGCTCACCCCGGCAGGGGGCGAGGGACACTGAAGCTTTCTTT. The encoded protein is CASSPRQGARDTEAFF. The chain recombines TRBV18 with TRBJ1-1; 8 positions agree with TRBD1. With 3 bases clipped from V and 3 bases from J, the junction kept 9 bases outside the gene matches. Germline-derived CDR1 and CDR2 are KGHSH and LQKENI. The CDR3 is 16 amino acids.

The chain has TRBV28 and TRBJ2-2, with D possibly matching TRBD2 (5 bases). The length of the CDR3 is 14 residues. Trimming cost V 8 bases and J 0 bases, with 10 bases left between them. Germline CDR1 reads MDHEN; CDR2 reads SYDVKM. CDR3 DNA sequence: TGTGCCAGCGGTGGACTTACGAACACCGGGGAGCTGTTTTTT. Protein product: CASGGLTNTGELFF.

This chain uses TRBV2 with TRBJ2-4; no clear D. V was pared by 1 base and J by 1 base, with 5 bases between. Germline V CDR1 and CDR2: SNHLY, FYNNEI. The CDR3 extends over 14 amino acids. CDR3 sequence: CASSEGRAKNIQYF. The DNA of the CDR3 is TGTGCCAGCAGTGAAGGCAGGGCCAAAAACATTCAGTACTTC. Full variable domain (missing parts from reference TRBV2 and TRBJ2-4): EPEVTQTPSHQVTQMGQEVILRCVPISNHLYFYWYRQILGQKVEFLVSFYNNEISEKSEIFDDQFSVERPDGSNFTLKIRSTKLEDSAMYFCASSEGRAKNIQYFGAGTRLSVL.

In DNA, the CDR3 is TGCGCCAGCAGCCTCGACGTCTGGGGGGGACAACTTGGCTACACCTTC. It yields the protein CASSLDVWGGQLGYTF. V gene TRBV4-1 combines with J gene TRBJ1-2, with D tentatively TRBD1 (6 bases). This CDR3 spans 16 amino acids. From germline, CDR1 is MGHRA and CDR2 YSYEKL. V lost 4 bases and J lost 7, with 22 bases in between.

The rearrangement links TRBV7-9 to TRBJ2-2, with 8 bases lining up with TRBD2. The germline V gene encodes CDR1 SEHNR and CDR2 FQNEAQ (reference sequence). There are 16 residues in the CDR3. The trim removed 3 bases at V and 1 base at J, leaving 4 bases unmatched. As DNA, the CDR3 is TGTGCCAGCAGCTTGCGGCTAGCGGGGAACACCGGGGAGCTGTTTTTT. It yields the protein CASSLRLAGNTGELFF.

This clone was recorded once. The V and J genes are TRBV11-2 and TRBJ2-2; weak D call: TRBD1 (6 bases). Germline V lookup: CDR1 SGHAT, CDR2 FQNNGV. V lost 5 bases, J lost 0 bases, and 13 bases lay in between. This CDR3 contains 16 residues. CDR3 in amino acids: CASSLDHRANTGELFF. In DNA, the CDR3 is TGTGCCAGCAGCCTCGATCACAGGGCGAACACCGGGGAGCTGTTTTTT. Full variable domain (rest looked up from reference TRBV11-2 and TRBJ2-2): EAGVAQSPRYKIIEKRQSVAFWCNPISGHATLYWYQQILGQGPKLLIQFQNNGVVDDSQLPKDRFSAERLKGVDSTLKIQPAKLEDSAVYLCASSLDHRANTGELFFGEGSRLTVL.